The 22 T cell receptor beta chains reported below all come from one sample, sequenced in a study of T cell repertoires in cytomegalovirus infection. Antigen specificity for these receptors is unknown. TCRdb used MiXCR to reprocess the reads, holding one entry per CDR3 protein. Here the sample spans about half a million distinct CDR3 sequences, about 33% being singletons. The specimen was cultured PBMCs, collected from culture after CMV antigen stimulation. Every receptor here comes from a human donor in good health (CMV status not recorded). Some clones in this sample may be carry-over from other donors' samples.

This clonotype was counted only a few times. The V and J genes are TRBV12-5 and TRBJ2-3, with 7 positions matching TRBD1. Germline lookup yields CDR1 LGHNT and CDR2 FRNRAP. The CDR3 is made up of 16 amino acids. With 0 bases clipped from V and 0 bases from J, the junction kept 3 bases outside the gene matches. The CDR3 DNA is TGTGCTAGTGGTTTGGTAATACAGGGGAGCACAGATACGCAGTATTTT. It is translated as CASGLVIQGSTDTQYF.

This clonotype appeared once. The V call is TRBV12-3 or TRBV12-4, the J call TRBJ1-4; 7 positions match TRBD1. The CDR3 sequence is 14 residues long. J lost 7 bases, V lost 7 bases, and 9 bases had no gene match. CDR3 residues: CASTPGQQSEKLFF. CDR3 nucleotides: TGTGCCAGCACTCCGGGACAGCAGAGTGAAAAACTGTTTTTT.

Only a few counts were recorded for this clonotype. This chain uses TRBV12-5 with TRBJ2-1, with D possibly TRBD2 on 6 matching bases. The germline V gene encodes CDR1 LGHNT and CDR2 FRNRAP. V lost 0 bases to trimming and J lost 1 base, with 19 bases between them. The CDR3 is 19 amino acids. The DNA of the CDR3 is TGTGCTAGTGGTTTGGTAGTTAGCGGATCAGGGTATTCCTACAATGAGCAGTTCTTC. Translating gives CASGLVVSGSGYSYNEQFF.

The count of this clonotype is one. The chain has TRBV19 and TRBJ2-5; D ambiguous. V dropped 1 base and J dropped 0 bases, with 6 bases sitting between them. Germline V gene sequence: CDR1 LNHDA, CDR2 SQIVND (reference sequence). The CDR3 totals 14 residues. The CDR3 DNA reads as TGTGCCAGTAGTATAGGAGACTACCAAGAGACCCAGTACTTC. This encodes CASSIGDYQETQYF.

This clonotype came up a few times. The CDR3 sequence is CASSSPWKPDRPAWNTEAFF. For the CDR3, the DNA is TGTGCCAGCAGTTCCCCCTGGAAGCCAGATCGTCCCGCTTGGAACACTGAAGCTTTCTTT. The rearrangement links TRBV12-3 or TRBV12-4 to TRBJ1-1, with unresolved D. Trimming pared 4 bases from V and 1 base from J, leaving 28 bases between. This CDR3 spans 20 amino acids.

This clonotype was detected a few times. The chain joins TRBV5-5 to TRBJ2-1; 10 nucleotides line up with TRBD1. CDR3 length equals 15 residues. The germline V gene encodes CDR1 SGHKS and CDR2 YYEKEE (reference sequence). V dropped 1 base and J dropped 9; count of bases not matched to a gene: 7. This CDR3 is CASSLYGTGVTEQFF. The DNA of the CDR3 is TGTGCCAGCAGCTTGTATGGGACAGGGGTGACTGAGCAGTTCTTC.

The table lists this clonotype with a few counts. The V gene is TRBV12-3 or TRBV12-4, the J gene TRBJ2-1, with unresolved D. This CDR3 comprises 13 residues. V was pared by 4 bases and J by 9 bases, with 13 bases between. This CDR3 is CASSSVLEIEQFF. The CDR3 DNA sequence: TGTGCCAGCAGTTCAGTGCTAGAAATTGAGCAGTTCTTC.

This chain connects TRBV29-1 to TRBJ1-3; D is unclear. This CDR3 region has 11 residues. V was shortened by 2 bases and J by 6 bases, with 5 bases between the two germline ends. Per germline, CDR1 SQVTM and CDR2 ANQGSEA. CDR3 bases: TGCAGCGTTGAACCAGTAAACACCATATATTTT. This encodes CSVEPVNTIYF.

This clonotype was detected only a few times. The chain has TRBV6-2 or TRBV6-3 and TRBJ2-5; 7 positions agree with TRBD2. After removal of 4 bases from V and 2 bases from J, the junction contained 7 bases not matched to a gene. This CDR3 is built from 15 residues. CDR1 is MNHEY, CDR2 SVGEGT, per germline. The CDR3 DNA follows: TGTGCCAGCAGTTGGAAGCGGGGCGTACAAGAGACCCAGTACTTC. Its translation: CASSWKRGVQETQYF.

The CDR3 sequence: CSARAAYSNQPQHF. The DNA for the CDR3 is TGCAGTGCTAGGGCGGCGTATAGCAATCAGCCCCAGCATTTT. The chain joins TRBV20-1 to TRBJ1-5, with D uncertain. In germline, CDR1 is DFQATT, CDR2 SNEGSKA (reference sequence). Deletions cut 3 bases from V and 0 bases from J, with 9 bases between. This CDR3 has 14 amino acids.

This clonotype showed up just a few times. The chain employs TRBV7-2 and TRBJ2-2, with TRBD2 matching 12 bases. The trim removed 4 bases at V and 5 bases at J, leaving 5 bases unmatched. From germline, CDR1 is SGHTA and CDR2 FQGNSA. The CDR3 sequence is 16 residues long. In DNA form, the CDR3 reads TGTGCCAGCAGCTATGGACTAGCGGGATATACCGGGGAGCTGTTTTTT. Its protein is CASSYGLAGYTGELFF.

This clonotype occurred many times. CDR3 residues: CASSLAGGRRDTQYF. The CDR3 DNA follows: TGTGCCAGCAGCTTAGCGGGAGGGCGCCGGGATACGCAGTATTTT. This chain links TRBV7-2 with TRBJ2-3; 7 bases are a match to TRBD2. In germline, CDR1 is SGHTA, CDR2 FQGNSA. There are 15 residues in the CDR3. V lost 0 bases and J lost 6; bases outside the gene matches: 6.

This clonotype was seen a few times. CDR3 sequence (DNA): TGTGCCAGCAGCCCCCATCCGGGACAGGTCCAGCCCCAGCATTTT. It yields the protein CASSPHPGQVQPQHF. V is TRBV7-2 and J is TRBJ1-5, with 8 bases aligning to TRBD1. This CDR3 spans 15 amino acids. Germline-derived CDR1 and CDR2 are SGHTA and FQGNSA. V lost 5 bases to trimming and J lost 7 bases; unmatched junction nucleotides: 10.

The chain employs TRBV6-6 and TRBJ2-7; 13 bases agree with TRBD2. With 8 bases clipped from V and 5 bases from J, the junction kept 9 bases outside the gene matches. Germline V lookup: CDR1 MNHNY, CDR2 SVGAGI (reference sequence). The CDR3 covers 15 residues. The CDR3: CASATTSGRFHEQYV. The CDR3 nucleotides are TGTGCCAGCGCTACGACTAGCGGGAGGTTCCACGAGCAGTACGTC.

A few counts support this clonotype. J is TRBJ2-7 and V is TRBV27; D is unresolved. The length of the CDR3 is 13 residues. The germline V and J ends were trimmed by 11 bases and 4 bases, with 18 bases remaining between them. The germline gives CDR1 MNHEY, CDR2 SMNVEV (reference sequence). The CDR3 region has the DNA TGTGCCTACCTACCTTCGGACGATTACGAGCAGTACTTC. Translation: CAYLPSDDYEQYF.

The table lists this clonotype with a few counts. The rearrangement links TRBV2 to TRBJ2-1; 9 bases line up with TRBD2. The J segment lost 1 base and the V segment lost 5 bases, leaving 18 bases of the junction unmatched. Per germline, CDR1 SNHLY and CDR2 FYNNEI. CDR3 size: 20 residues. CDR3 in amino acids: CASSKTGLAPFKSSYNEQFF. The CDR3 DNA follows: TGTGCCAGCAGTAAAACGGGACTAGCTCCTTTCAAAAGTTCCTACAATGAGCAGTTCTTC. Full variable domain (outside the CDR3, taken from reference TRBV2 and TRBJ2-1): EPEVTQTPSHQVTQMGQEVILRCVPISNHLYFYWYRQILGQKVEFLVSFYNNEISEKSEIFDDQFSVERPDGSNFTLKIRSTKLEDSAMYFCASSKTGLAPFKSSYNEQFFGPGTRLTVL.

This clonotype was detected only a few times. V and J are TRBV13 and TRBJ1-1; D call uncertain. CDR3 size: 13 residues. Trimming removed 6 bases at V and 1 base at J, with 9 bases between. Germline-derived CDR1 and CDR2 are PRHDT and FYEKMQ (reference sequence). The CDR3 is CASSFGSNTEAFF. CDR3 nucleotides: TGTGCCAGCAGTTTTGGGTCGAACACTGAAGCTTTCTTT.

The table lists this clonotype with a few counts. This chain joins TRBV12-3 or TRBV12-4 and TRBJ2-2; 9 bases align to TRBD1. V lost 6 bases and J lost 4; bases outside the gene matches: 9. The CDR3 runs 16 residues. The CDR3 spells CASRITGTGPTGELFF. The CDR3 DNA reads TGTGCCAGCAGAATTACCGGGACAGGGCCCACCGGGGAGCTGTTTTTT.

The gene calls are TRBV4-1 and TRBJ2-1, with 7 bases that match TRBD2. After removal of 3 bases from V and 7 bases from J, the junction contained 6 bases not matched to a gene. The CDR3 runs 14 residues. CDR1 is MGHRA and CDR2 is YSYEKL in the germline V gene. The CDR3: CASSHGGRGNEQFF. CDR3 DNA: TGCGCCAGCAGCCACGGGGGGAGGGGAAATGAGCAGTTCTTC.

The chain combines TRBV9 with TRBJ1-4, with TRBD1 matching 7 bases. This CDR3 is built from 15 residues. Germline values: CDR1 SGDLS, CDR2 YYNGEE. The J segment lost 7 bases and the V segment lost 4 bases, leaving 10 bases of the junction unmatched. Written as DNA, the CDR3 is TGTGCCAGCAGCCCACAGGGGAGTTCGGTTGAAAAACTGTTTTTT. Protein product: CASSPQGSSVEKLFF. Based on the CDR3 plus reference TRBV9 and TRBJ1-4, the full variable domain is DSGVTQTPKHLITATGQRVTLRCSPRSGDLSVYWYQQSLDQGLQFLIQYYNGEERAKGNILERFSAQQFPDLHSELNLSSLELGDSALYFCASSPQGSSVEKLFFGSGTQLSVL.

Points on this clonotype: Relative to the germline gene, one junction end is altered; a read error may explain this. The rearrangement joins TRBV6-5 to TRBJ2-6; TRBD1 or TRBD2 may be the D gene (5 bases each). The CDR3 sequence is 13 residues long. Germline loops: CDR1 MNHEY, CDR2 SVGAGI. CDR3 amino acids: CASQTGGSNVPTF. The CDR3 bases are TGTGCCAGCCAGACTGGGGGTTCCAACGTCCCGACTTTC.

The CDR3 sequence: CASSLPDLGRNEQFF. The CDR3 nucleotides are TGTGCCAGCAGTCTCCCGGATCTAGGCCGTAATGAGCAGTTCTTC. The chain has TRBV12-3 or TRBV12-4 and TRBJ2-1; D remains unclear. This CDR3 spans 15 amino acids. V was cut by 5 bases and J by 7 bases, with 18 bases left in between.